This T cell receptor beta chain was captured by sequencing in a study of T-cell memory formation after mild COVID-19. This clonotype was counted only a few times. TCRdb re-called the 5' RACE reads with MiXCR, one entry per CDR3 protein. The top ten clones hold 3% to 3.5% of a sample with about 210,000 distinct CDR3 sequences, more than 9% of them seen once. Trimming cost V 5 bases and J 1 base; bases outside gene matches: 19. CDR1 SNHLY and CDR2 FYNNEI come from the germline V gene. This CDR3 spans 19 amino acids. Sequenced input: PBMCs or a T cell subset sorted from them (not recorded which). This sequence originates from a man aged 18 to 30 who had mild COVID-19 (a few samples of this study predate the infection). Cell type and time point are not known. The rearrangement uses TRBV2 and TRBJ1-1; 7 bases agree with TRBD1. CDR3: CASSYQPQGIGGKNTEAFF. CDR3 nucleotides: TGTGCCAGCAGTTACCAACCACAGGGGATCGGGGGAAAGAACACTGAAGCTTTCTTT.